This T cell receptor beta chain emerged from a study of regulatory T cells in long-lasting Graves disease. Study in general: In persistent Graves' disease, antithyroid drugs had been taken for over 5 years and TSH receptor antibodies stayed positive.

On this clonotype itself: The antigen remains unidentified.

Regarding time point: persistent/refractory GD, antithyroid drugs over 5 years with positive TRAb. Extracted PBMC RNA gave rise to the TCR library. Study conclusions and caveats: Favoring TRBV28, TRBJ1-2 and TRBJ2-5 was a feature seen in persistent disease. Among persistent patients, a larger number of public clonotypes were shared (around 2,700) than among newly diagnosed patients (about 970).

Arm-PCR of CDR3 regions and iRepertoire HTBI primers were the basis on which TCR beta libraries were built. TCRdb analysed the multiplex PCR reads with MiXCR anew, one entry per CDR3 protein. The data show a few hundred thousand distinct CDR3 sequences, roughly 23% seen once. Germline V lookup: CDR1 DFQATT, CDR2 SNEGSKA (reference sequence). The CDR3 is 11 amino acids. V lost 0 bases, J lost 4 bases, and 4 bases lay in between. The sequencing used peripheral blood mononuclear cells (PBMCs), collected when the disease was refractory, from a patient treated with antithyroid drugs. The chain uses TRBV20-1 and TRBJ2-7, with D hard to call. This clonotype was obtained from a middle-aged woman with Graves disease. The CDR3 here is CSARDAYEQYF. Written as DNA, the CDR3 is TGCAGTGCTAGAGATGCTTACGAGCAGTACTTC.